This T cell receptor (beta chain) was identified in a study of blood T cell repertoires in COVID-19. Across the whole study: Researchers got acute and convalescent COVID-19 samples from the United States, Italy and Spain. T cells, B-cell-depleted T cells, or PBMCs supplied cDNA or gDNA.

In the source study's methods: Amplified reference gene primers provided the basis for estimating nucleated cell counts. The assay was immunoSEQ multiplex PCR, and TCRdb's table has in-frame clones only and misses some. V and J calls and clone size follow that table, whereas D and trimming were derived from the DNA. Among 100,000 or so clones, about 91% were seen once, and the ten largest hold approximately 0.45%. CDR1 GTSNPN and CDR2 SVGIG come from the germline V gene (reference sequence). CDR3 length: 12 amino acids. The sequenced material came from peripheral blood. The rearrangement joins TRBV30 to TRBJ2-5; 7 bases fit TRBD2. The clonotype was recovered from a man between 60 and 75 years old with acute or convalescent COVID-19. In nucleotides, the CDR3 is TGTAGTCTAGCGGAAGGAGTGGAGACCCAGTACTTC. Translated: CSLAEGVETQYF.